A single sample gave rise to the 32 T cell receptor beta chains below, sequenced in a study of T cells in Graves' hyperthyroidism and ophthalmopathy. From RNA transcripts, TCR beta CDR3 regions were amplified. TCR CDR3 underwent first-round RT-PCR with the HTBI primer set. TCRdb recomputed calls from the multiplex PCR reads with MiXCR, one row per CDR3 protein. In the table there are approximately 430,000 distinct CDR3 sequences, 14% to 15% of which are singletons. The sample was blood. The source of these receptors is a man aged 18 to 30 with Graves' ophthalmopathy.

This clonotype was counted many times. The chain employs TRBV6-4 and TRBJ2-3; D is unclear. The CDR3 has 14 residues. Between the trimmed V and J ends, which lost 6 bases and 2 bases, there was a span of 12 bases. The germline V gene has CDR1 MRHNA and CDR2 SNTAGT. The DNA of the CDR3 is TGTGCCAGCAGCCTAGGAGAGACCACAGATACGCAGTATTTT. Its protein is CASSLGETTDTQYF.

This clonotype has ten or more counts. The rearrangement uses TRBV30 and TRBJ1-1; 7 nucleotides align to TRBD1. CDR3 length: 15 amino acids. Germline V gene data show CDR1 as GTSNPN and CDR2 as SVGIG (reference sequence). Losses at the gene ends were 2 bases for V and 3 bases for J; bases not matched to a gene: 9. Here the CDR3 reads CAWSPTGEWDTEAFF. CDR3 bases: TGTGCCTGGAGTCCCACAGGGGAATGGGACACTGAAGCTTTCTTT.

This clonotype was detected many times. The V gene is TRBV12-3 or TRBV12-4, the J gene TRBJ2-3; 8 positions agree with TRBD1. Trimming removed 3 bases from V and 4 bases from J; junction bases left unmatched: 6. CDR3 length: 15 residues. The CDR3: CASSFPRGRSDTQYF. For the CDR3, the DNA is TGTGCCAGCAGTTTTCCCAGGGGGCGATCAGATACGCAGTATTTT.

This clonotype was seen ten or more times. The gene calls are TRBV3-1 and TRBJ2-7; D is undetermined. Trimming left V 3 bases short and J 4 bases short, with 4 bases between. The germline CDR1 and CDR2 sequences are LGHDT and YNNKEL (reference sequence). CDR3 length: 11 amino acids. This CDR3 reads CASSHQYEQYF. CDR3 nucleotide sequence: TGTGCCAGCAGCCACCAATACGAGCAGTACTTC.

This clonotype appeared many times. The rearrangement joins TRBV6-1 to TRBJ1-5; D is undetermined. The germline gives CDR1 MNHNS, CDR2 SASEGT. This CDR3 has 15 residues. The germline V and J ends were trimmed by 2 bases and 3 bases, with 11 bases remaining between them. In nucleotides, the CDR3 is TGTGCCAGCAGTGAAAACGTGGCCGCCAATCAGCCCCAGCATTTT. It is translated as CASSENVAANQPQHF.

This clonotype was detected a few times. The chain couples TRBV7-3 to TRBJ2-1, with 12 bases matching TRBD1. CDR1 and CDR2 (germline): SGHTA, FQGTGA. The CDR3 is 16 amino acids. Germline trimming cut 5 bases from V and 7 bases from J; bases unmatched to any gene: 9. The CDR3 DNA sequence: TGTGCCAGCAGCCTGAAACCGGGACAGGGGGCGAATGAGCAGTTCTTC. Its translation is CASSLKPGQGANEQFF.

The rearrangement links TRBV10-3 to TRBJ2-7, with 8 bases matching TRBD1. V shed 5 bases, J shed 2 bases, and the junction held 5 bases outside the gene matches. In germline, CDR1 is ENHRY, CDR2 SYGVKD. The CDR3 is 14 residues long. CDR3 nucleotide sequence: TGTGCCATCAGTACGACAGGGGAAACCTACGAGCAGTACTTC. Protein product: CAISTTGETYEQYF.

This clonotype was observed many times. The rearrangement uses TRBV20-1 and TRBJ1-2; TRBD1 matches 10 bases. This CDR3 region has 14 residues. The germline V gene has CDR1 DFQATT and CDR2 SNEGSKA (reference sequence). The V gene end was trimmed by 3 bases and the J gene end by 2 bases; junction bases not matched to a gene: 3. The CDR3 is CSARETGGNYGYTF. CDR3 DNA sequence: TGCAGTGCTAGGGAGACAGGGGGCAACTATGGCTACACCTTC.

Regarding this clonotype: A much larger clone lies a single base off, so this may be a read error. The chain joins TRBV5-1 to TRBJ2-3; D ambiguous. The J call may not be correct, given that the DNA end is closer to TRBJ1-5. Germline assignment: CDR1 SGHRS and CDR2 YFSETQ. The CDR3 extends over 16 amino acids. This CDR3 reads CASRLAGSRSTDTQHF. The DNA of the CDR3 is TGCGCCAGCCGACTAGCGGGGAGCCGTAGCACAGATACGCAGCATTTT.

Ten or more counts support this clonotype. The J gene is TRBJ2-5, the V gene TRBV19; 8 bases line up with TRBD1. V was clipped by 7 bases and J by 5 bases; unmatched bases: 9. Germline CDR1 and CDR2: LNHDA and SQIVND (reference sequence). The CDR3 runs 14 residues. The CDR3 loop reads CASTTDRDRETQYF. CDR3 bases: TGTGCCAGTACAACGGACAGGGATCGCGAGACCCAGTACTTC.

There are many counts of this clonotype. This chain connects TRBV11-3 to TRBJ1-1; D is uncertain. Germline CDR1 SGHNT, CDR2 YENEEA. V gave up 0 bases and J gave up 8 bases, with 10 bases separating them. The CDR3 length is 13 residues. CDR3 DNA sequence: TGTGCCAGCAGCTTAGACCCCGGCAGGGAAGCTTTCTTT. Protein: CASSLDPGREAFF.

This clonotype was counted many times. The V call is TRBV12-3 or TRBV12-4, the J call TRBJ2-7; 11 nucleotides align to TRBD1. The junction had 11 bases not matched to a gene; V was cut back by 6 bases and J by 7 bases. The CDR3 runs 15 residues. CDR3 amino acids: CASSPGTGGLREQYF. The CDR3 DNA is TGTGCCAGCAGCCCCGGGACAGGGGGACTAAGGGAGCAGTACTTC.

The chain employs TRBV7-2 and TRBJ2-3; possible D gene TRBD2, 5 bases. This CDR3 region has 13 residues. Germline V CDR1 and CDR2: SGHTA, FQGNSA. Trimming took off 6 bases at V and 4 bases at J, with 11 bases between the two ends. CDR3 bases: TGTGCCAGCAGTTACACTAGTTCAGATACGCAGTATTTT. Translated: CASSYTSSDTQYF. The full variable domain, with the rest looked up from reference TRBV7-2 and TRBJ2-3, is GAGVSQSPSNKVTEKGKDVELRCDPISGHTALYWYRQSLGQGLEFLIYFQGNSAPDKSGLPSDRFSAERTGGSVSTLTIQRTQQEDSAVYLCASSYTSSDTQYFGPGTRLTVL.

The chain links TRBV6-1 to TRBJ2-1; tentatively, D is TRBD1 (5 bases). CDR1 and CDR2 (germline): MNHNS, SASEGT. This CDR3 is built from 15 residues. Between the trimmed V and J ends, which lost 7 bases and 9 bases, there was a span of 22 bases. The CDR3 bases are TGTGCCAGCACAACCCCAGGGCTAGACGTAGGTGAGCAGTTCTTC. This encodes CASTTPGLDVGEQFF.

The chain has TRBV4-1 and TRBJ1-4, with D uncertain. Germline values: CDR1 MGHRA, CDR2 YSYEKL. Trimming shortened V by 3 bases and J by 8 bases, and 7 bases separated the two germline ends. CDR3 length equals 12 residues. This CDR3 is CASSQGQEKLFF. DNA for the CDR3: TGCGCCAGCAGCCAGGGCCAAGAAAAACTGTTTTTT.

V gene TRBV19 combines with J gene TRBJ2-5; D unclear. The CDR3 totals 13 residues. Germline-derived CDR1 and CDR2 are LNHDA and SQIVND (reference sequence). The V and J ends lost 2 bases and 2 bases respectively, with 6 bases between them. The DNA for the CDR3 is TGTGCCAGTAGTATAACGGGTCAAGAGACCCAGTACTTC. It translates to CASSITGQETQYF. Using reference TRBV19 and TRBJ2-5 for the parts outside the CDR3, the full variable domain is DGGITQSPKYLFRKEGQNVTLSCEQNLNHDAMYWYRQDPGQGLRLIYYSQIVNDFQKGDIAEGYSVSREKKESFPLTVTSAQKNPTAFYLCASSITGQETQYFGPGTRLLVL.

This clonotype was observed at least ten times. The chain links TRBV7-9 to TRBJ2-5; D possibly matches TRBD1 or TRBD2 (5 bases each). V was shortened by 5 bases and J by 4 bases, with 17 bases between the two germline ends. From germline, CDR1 is SEHNR and CDR2 FQNEAQ (reference sequence). The CDR3 extends over 15 amino acids. The CDR3 sequence is CASSQGRSGAETQYF. The CDR3 DNA is TGTGCCAGCAGCCAGGGCCGTTCCGGGGCAGAGACCCAGTACTTC.

Many counts were recorded for this clonotype. This sequence joins TRBV6-5 and TRBJ2-7; perhaps TRBD1 as D (5 bases). The germline CDR1 and CDR2 sequences are MNHEY and SVGAGI. V lost 2 bases and J lost 2, with 7 bases in between. The CDR3 length is 13 residues. CDR3: CASSYAGTYEQYF. In DNA, the CDR3 is TGTGCCAGCAGTTACGCAGGGACCTACGAGCAGTACTTC.

This clonotype was seen a few times. At one of its ends the junction is not consistent with the germline gene, which may arise from a read error. The chain is built from TRBV7-9 and TRBJ2-1, with 11 bases aligning to TRBD2. The CDR3 runs to 16 residues. The germline gives CDR1 SEHNR, CDR2 FQNEAQ (reference sequence). CDR3 sequence: CASSSLAGGPSPEQLF. The CDR3 coding sequence is TGTGCCAGCAGCTCCTTAGCGGGAGGGCCCTCCCCCGAGCAGCTCTTC.

At least ten counts were recorded for this clonotype. This rearrangement joins TRBV5-8 to TRBJ1-6; D is unresolved. Germline values: CDR1 SGHTS, CDR2 YDEGEE. The CDR3 consists of 12 residues. Deletions cut 2 bases from V and 7 bases from J, with 4 bases between. CDR3 DNA: TGTGCCAGCAGCTTTGGGAATTCACCCCTCCACTTT. Translated: CASSFGNSPLHF. Combining the CDR3 with reference TRBV5-8 and TRBJ1-6 gives the whole variable domain EAGVTQSPTHLIKTRGQQATLRCSPISGHTSVYWYQQALGLGLQFLLWYDEGEERNRGNFPPRFSGRQFPNYSSELNVNALELEDSALYLCASSFGNSPLHFGNGTRLTVT.

The rearrangement joins TRBV12-3 or TRBV12-4 to TRBJ1-6; D unclear. This CDR3 spans 15 amino acids. V lost 0 bases, J lost 6 bases, and 9 bases lay in between. The CDR3 reads CASSLAQPPNSPLHF. CDR3 sequence (DNA): TGTGCCAGCAGTTTAGCCCAGCCGCCTAATTCACCCCTCCACTTT.

This clonotype has at least ten counts. V is TRBV20-1 and J is TRBJ2-1, with 12 positions matching TRBD2. Germline CDR1 and CDR2: DFQATT and SNEGSKA (reference sequence). The CDR3 has 16 amino acids. The V segment lost 1 base and the J segment 9 bases; nucleotides outside the gene matches: 10. The CDR3 is CSARGGTSGPLGEQFF. The CDR3, as DNA: TGCAGTGCTAGAGGGGGGACTAGCGGGCCCTTAGGTGAGCAGTTCTTC.

V and J are TRBV14 and TRBJ1-3, with no clear D. The length of the CDR3 is 16 residues. The V and J ends lost 2 bases and 0 bases respectively, with 11 bases between them. Germline V lookup: CDR1 SGHDN, CDR2 FVKESK. CDR3 sequence: CASSQHRPYSGNTIYF. Here the CDR3 DNA reads TGTGCCAGCAGCCAACACCGCCCTTACTCTGGAAACACCATATATTTT.

Worth noting for this clonotype: A read error may explain this, as a much larger clone is one base away. No conserved phenylalanine or tryptophan is present at the end of the CDR3, so a read error is the likely explanation. The V and J genes are TRBV5-5 and TRBJ2-7; TRBD1 matches 8 bases. The CDR3 loop spans 14 amino acids. The V gene's germline CDR1 is SGHKS and CDR2 YYEKEE (reference sequence). V lost 6 bases, J lost 4 bases, and 9 bases stayed unmatched. CDR3 DNA sequence: TGTGCCAGCATCGTAGGACAGGGCAGGTACGAGCAGTACCTC. Translated: CASIVGQGRYEQYL.

This clonotype was picked up many times. V usage is TRBV5-1 and J usage is TRBJ1-1; a weak D match, TRBD1 (6 bases). With 2 bases removed from V and 7 bases from J, the gap between germline ends came to 12 bases. The CDR3 runs 13 residues. CDR1 and CDR2 (germline): SGHRS, YFSETQ. CDR3 sequence (DNA): TGCGCCAGCAGCTTTATGGGACACCATGAAGCTTTCTTT. As protein: CASSFMGHHEAFF.

The chain uses TRBV29-1 and TRBJ1-1; D is uncertain. CDR1 is SQVTM, CDR2 ANQGSEA, per germline. V dropped 7 bases and J dropped 0 bases, with 9 bases sitting between them. The CDR3 covers 12 residues. CDR3 loop: CSGGGVNTEAFF. The CDR3, as DNA: TGCAGCGGAGGTGGGGTGAACACTGAAGCTTTCTTT.

This chain connects TRBV24-1 to TRBJ2-1, with D perhaps matching TRBD2 (6 bases). V lost 4 bases and J lost 0, with 9 bases in between. CDR3 length: 15 residues. CDR1 is KGHDR, CDR2 SFDVKD, per germline. The CDR3 here is CATSESGFSYNEQFF. The DNA for the CDR3 is TGTGCCACCAGTGAAAGCGGGTTCTCCTACAATGAGCAGTTCTTC.

Only a few counts were recorded for this clonotype. V usage is TRBV7-9 and J usage is TRBJ1-3; D not resolved. The CDR3 is 15 residues long. Germline V CDR1 and CDR2: SEHNR, FQNEAQ (reference sequence). Trimming took off 5 bases at V and 2 bases at J, with 13 bases between the two ends. This chain's CDR3 is CASSLLREAGNTIYF. Written as DNA, the CDR3 is TGTGCCAGCAGCCTCCTAAGGGAGGCTGGAAACACCATATATTTT. Supplemented by reference TRBV7-9 and TRBJ1-3, the full variable domain reads DTGVSQNPRHKITKRGQNVTFRCDPISEHNRLYWYRQTLGQGPEFLTYFQNEAQLEKSRLLSDRFSAERPKGSFSTLEIQRTEQGDSAMYLCASSLLREAGNTIYFGEGSWLTVV.

This clonotype was recorded many times. V gene TRBV3-1 combines with J gene TRBJ1-1; D gene ambiguous. Trimming removed 4 bases at V and 1 base at J, with 13 bases between. Germline V gene data show CDR1 as LGHDT and CDR2 as YNNKEL (reference sequence). The length of the CDR3 is 15 residues. CDR3 in DNA: TGTGCCAGCAGCCTAAGCCTCGGCGGGAACACTGAAGCTTTCTTT. It specifies CASSLSLGGNTEAFF.

This clonotype was detected ten times or more. The chain is built from TRBV7-9 and TRBJ2-7, with D possibly TRBD2 on 6 matching bases. V lost 5 bases and J 2 bases, leaving 7 bases between the germline ends. This CDR3 is built from 12 residues. Germline V gives CDR1 SEHNR, CDR2 FQNEAQ (reference sequence). The DNA for the CDR3 is TGTGCCAGCAGCCGGGGGACCTACGAGCAGTACTTC. Encoded protein: CASSRGTYEQYF.

The chain recombines TRBV12-3 or TRBV12-4 with TRBJ2-3; 9 nucleotides match TRBD2. The CDR3 covers 18 residues. V dropped 5 bases and J dropped 6; count of bases not matched to a gene: 18. In DNA form, the CDR3 reads TGTGCCAGCAGTGTTTCCCGGCAGCGGGGGGTTCCGAGGGATACGCAGTATTTT. Translating gives CASSVSRQRGVPRDTQYF.

This rearrangement joins TRBV27 to TRBJ1-2; TRBD1 matches at 7 bases. This CDR3 is 14 amino acids long. J was trimmed by 5 bases and V by 8 bases; bases with no gene match: 11. The germline CDR1 and CDR2 sequences are MNHEY and SMNVEV (reference sequence). For the CDR3, the DNA is TGTGCCAGCGGCCTTACAGGGGAAGGGTATGGCTACACCTTC. Translated, it gives CASGLTGEGYGYTF.